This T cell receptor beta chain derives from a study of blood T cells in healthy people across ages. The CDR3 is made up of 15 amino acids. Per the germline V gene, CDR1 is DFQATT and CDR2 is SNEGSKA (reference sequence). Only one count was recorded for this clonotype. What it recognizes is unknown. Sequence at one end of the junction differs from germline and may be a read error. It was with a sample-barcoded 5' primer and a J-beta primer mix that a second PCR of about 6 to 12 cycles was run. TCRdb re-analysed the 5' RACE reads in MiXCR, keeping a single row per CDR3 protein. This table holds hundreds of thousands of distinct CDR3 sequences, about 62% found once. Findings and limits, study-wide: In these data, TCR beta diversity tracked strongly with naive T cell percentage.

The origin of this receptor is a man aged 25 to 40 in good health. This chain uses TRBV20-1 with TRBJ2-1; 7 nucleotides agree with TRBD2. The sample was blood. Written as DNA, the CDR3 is TGCAGTGTTAGAGATGGGAAGCGGGGCCCTATTTCCGAGTACTTC. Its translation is CSVRDGKRGPISEYF.